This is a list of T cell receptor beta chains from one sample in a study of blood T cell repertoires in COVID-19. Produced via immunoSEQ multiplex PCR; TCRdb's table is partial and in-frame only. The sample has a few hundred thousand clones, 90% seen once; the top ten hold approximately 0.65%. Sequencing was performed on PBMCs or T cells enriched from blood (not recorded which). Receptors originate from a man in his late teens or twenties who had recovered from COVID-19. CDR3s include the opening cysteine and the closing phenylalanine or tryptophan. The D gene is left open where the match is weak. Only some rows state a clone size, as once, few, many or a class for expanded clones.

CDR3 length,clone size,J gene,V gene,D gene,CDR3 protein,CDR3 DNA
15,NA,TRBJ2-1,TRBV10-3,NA,CAISDQGQSYNEQFF,TGTGCCATCAGTGATCAGGGCCAATCCTACAATGAGCAGTTCTTC
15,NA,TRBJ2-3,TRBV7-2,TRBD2,CASSPLLAGTDTQYF,TGTGCCAGCAGCCCCCTACTAGCGGGAACGGATACGCAGTATTTT
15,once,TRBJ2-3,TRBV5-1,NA,CASSPGVAYPYPQYF,TGCGCCAGCAGCCCGGGGGTAGCGTACCCATACCCCCAGTATTTT
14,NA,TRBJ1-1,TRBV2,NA,CASNEQGGYTEAFF,TGTGCCAGCAACGAGCAGGGAGGGTACACTGAAGCTTTCTTT
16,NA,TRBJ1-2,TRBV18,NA,CASSPPAAADPYGYTF,TGTGCCAGCTCACCACCCGCGGCAGCGGATCCCTATGGCTACACCTTC
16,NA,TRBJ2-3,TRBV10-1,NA,CASSESFKGGTDTQYF,TGCGCCAGCAGTGAGTCCTTCAAGGGGGGCACAGATACGCAGTATTTT
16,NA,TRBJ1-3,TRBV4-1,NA,CASSQDRGALGNTIYF,TGCGCCAGCAGCCAAGATCGCGGGGCCCTTGGAAACACCATATATTTT
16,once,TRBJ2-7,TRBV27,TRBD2,CASSSSFTSGGAEQYF,TGTGCCAGCAGTTCCTCTTTCACTAGCGGGGGGGCCGAGCAGTACTTC
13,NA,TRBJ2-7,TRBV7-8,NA,CASSPSSTGSQYF,TGTGCCAGCAGCCCCTCCTCCACAGGGTCGCAGTACTTC
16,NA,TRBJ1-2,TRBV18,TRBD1,CASSPPNWDREAGYTF,TGTGCCAGCTCACCACCGAATTGGGACAGGGAGGCGGGCTACACCTTC
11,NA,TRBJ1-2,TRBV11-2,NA,CASSSGFGYTF,TGTGCCAGCAGCTCCGGGTTTGGCTACACCTTC
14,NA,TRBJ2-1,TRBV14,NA,CASSREYAYNEQFF,TGTGCCAGCAGCCGGGAGTACGCCTACAATGAGCAGTTCTTC
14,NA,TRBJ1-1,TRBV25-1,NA,CASSERGGSTEAFF,TGTGCCAGCAGTGAAAGGGGAGGTAGCACTGAAGCTTTCTTT
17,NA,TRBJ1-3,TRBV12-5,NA,CASGFQAMNRAGNTIYF,TGTGCTAGTGGTTTTCAGGCGATGAACAGGGCTGGAAACACCATATATTTT
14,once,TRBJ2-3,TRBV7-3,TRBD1,CASSYTTGADTQYF,TGTGCCAGCAGCTACACAACAGGGGCAGATACGCAGTATTTT
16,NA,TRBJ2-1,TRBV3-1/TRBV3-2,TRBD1,CASSPRQGATYNEQFF,TGTGCCAGCAGCCCCCGACAGGGGGCGACCTACAATGAGCAGTTCTTC
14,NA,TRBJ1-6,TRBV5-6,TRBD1,CASSRDRGVSPLHF,TGTGCCAGCAGTCGGGACAGGGGGGTTTCACCCCTCCACTTT
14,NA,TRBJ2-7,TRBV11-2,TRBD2,CASSSVAGNYEQYF,TGTGCCAGCAGCTCAGTAGCGGGGAACTACGAGCAGTACTTC
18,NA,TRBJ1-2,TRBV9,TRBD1,CASSGSLRETGVVYGYTF,TGTGCCAGCAGCGGATCACTACGGGAAACAGGGGTTGTCTATGGCTACACCTTC